One and the same sample provided the 3 T cell receptor beta chains below, sequenced in a study of CD8+ T cells in alopecia areata. This sample's treatment: oral pan-JAK inhibitor, 5-10 mg twice daily. Extracted RNA was reverse transcribed into cDNA, the sequencing template. This table comes from immunoSEQ multiplex PCR, and its TCRdb copy is limited to in-frame clones, with some not included. The data show about 42,000 clones, about two thirds seen once. The material was CD8+ T cells sorted from blood, obtained at week 4, from a patient treated with tofacitinib. The receptor source for this set is a human donor with alopecia areata.

Judged by abundance, this clone is medium-sized. This sequence joins TRBV4-3 and TRBJ2-3; 8 bases match TRBD2. This CDR3 is built from 17 residues. The trim removed 0 bases at V and 4 bases at J, leaving 9 bases unmatched. Germline V gives CDR1 LGHNA, CDR2 YSLEER. CDR3 nucleotide sequence: TGCGCCAGCAGCCAAGATCCCCCAGCGGGGGCCGCAGATACGCAGTATTTT. Translated, it gives CASSQDPPAGAADTQYF.

The chain couples TRBV5-6 to TRBJ2-7, with no clear D. The V gene lost 4 bases and the J gene lost 0 bases, with 11 bases spanning the gap. The CDR3 is 14 residues long. CDR1 and CDR2 (germline): SGHDT, YYEEEE. As DNA, the CDR3 is TGTGCCAGCAGCATCGGCGATCTCTCCTACGAGCAGTACTTC. It translates to CASSIGDLSYEQYF.

This clone was seen a handful of times. The chain is built from TRBV29-1 and TRBJ2-7; 7 bases align to TRBD2. Germline assignment: CDR1 SQVTM and CDR2 ANQGSEA. Losses at the gene ends were 4 bases for V and 3 bases for J; bases not matched to a gene: 6. The length of the CDR3 is 13 residues. Written as DNA, the CDR3 is TGCAGCGTTGTAAGCGGGAAGAGCTACGAGCAGTACTTC. It yields the protein CSVVSGKSYEQYF.